This entry concerns a single T cell receptor beta chain. Trimming took 4 bases from V and 7 from J; bases not matched to a gene: 5. Per germline, CDR1 SGHNT and CDR2 YYREEE (reference sequence). CDR3 length equals 13 residues. Original processing methods: Amplification of reference gene primers provided the estimated nucleated cell counts. Profiling relied on immunoSEQ multiplex PCR, and the TCRdb table lists in-frame clones only, not all of them. V, J and clone size were drawn from that table, and D and trimming were deduced from the DNA. The repertoire holds approximately 190,000 clones, approximately 79% seen once, with 17% in the top ten. This specimen comes from a study of blood T cell repertoires in COVID-19. Study information: COVID-19 samples collected from the United States, Italy and Spain covered acute and convalescent phases. T cells, B-cell-depleted T cells, or PBMCs provided the cDNA or gDNA that served as material.

The chain uses TRBV5-4 and TRBJ1-2, with 9 bases lining up with TRBD1. The specimen sequenced was peripheral blood. This sequence was found in a man aged 60 to 75 with active or convalescent COVID-19. CDR3 region: CASSRTGEAGYTF. The DNA for the CDR3 is TGTGCCAGCAGCCGGACAGGGGAGGCTGGCTACACCTTC.